Listed below are T cell receptor beta chains from one sample, sequenced in a study of T-cell memory formation after mild COVID-19. MiXCR, applied by TCRdb to the 5' RACE reads, yields one record per CDR3 protein. The sample shows roughly 280,000 distinct CDR3 sequences, about a sixth of them seen only once. The sample consisted of PBMCs or a T cell subset sorted from them (not recorded which). The receptors were gathered from a man younger than 35 who had mild COVID-19 (a few samples of this study predate the infection). Cell type and time point are not known. Each CDR3 is given with its conserved first and last residue. The D gene is left open where the match is weak. A clone size is listed for some rows: how often the clone was seen (once, few, many), or a class if it is expanded.

V: TRBV13
size: many
J: TRBJ1-1
D: -
DNA: TGTGCCAGCAGCTTAGACACTGAAGCTTTCTTT
CDR3: CASSLDTEAFF

V: TRBV21-1
size: few
J: TRBJ2-2
D: -
DNA: TGTGCCAGCAGCCTCCGACAGCCGATAAATGGCTCGAACACCGGGGAGCTGTTTTTT
CDR3: CASSLRQPINGSNTGELFF

V: TRBV10-3
size: few
J: TRBJ2-1
D: TRBD2
DNA: TGTGCCATTTCCATGACTAGCGGGAACTACAATGAGCAGTTCTTC
CDR3: CAISMTSGNYNEQFF

V: TRBV9
size: -
J: TRBJ2-3
D: -
DNA: TGTGCCAGCAGCCCCGGCGGAGTGCAGTATTTT
CDR3: CASSPGGVQYF

V: TRBV12-3/TRBV12-4
size: -
J: TRBJ2-6
D: -
DNA: TGTGCCAGCAGCACGAGGGCCCCTGGGGCCAACGTCCTGACTTTC
CDR3: CASSTRAPGANVLTF

V: TRBV24-1
size: -
J: TRBJ2-3
D: TRBD2
DNA: TGTGCCACCAGTGACCCAGGGACTAGCGGAAGCACAGATACGCAGTATTTT
CDR3: CATSDPGTSGSTDTQYF

V: TRBV27
size: -
J: TRBJ1-5
D: TRBD1
DNA: TGTGCCAGCAGCTCCGGGACAGGGGGTCCGTATAGCAATCAGCCCCAGCATTTT
CDR3: CASSSGTGGPYSNQPQHF

V: TRBV6-1
size: few
J: TRBJ1-5
D: -
DNA: TGTGCCAGCAGTGATGCAACCATTCGGTCGACCCAGGCTCAGCCCCAGCATTTT
CDR3: CASSDATIRSTQAQPQHF

V: TRBV6-6
size: -
J: TRBJ2-3
D: -
DNA: TGTGCCAGCAGACCTTTAGGGGACACATCCACAGATACGCAGTATTTT
CDR3: CASRPLGDTSTDTQYF

V: TRBV7-9
size: many
J: TRBJ2-1
D: -
DNA: TGTGCCAGCAGCTCCCGCGGGGTCTACAATGAGCAGTTCTTC
CDR3: CASSSRGVYNEQFF

V: TRBV5-3
size: few
J: TRBJ2-1
D: -
DNA: TGTGCCAGAAGCTTGTGGTACGATGAGCAGTTCTTC
CDR3: CARSLWYDEQFF

V: TRBV18
size: -
J: TRBJ1-1
D: -
DNA: TGTGCCAGCTCACCACTTTCTGGGGGAAACACTGAAGCTTTCTTT
CDR3: CASSPLSGGNTEAFF

V: TRBV29-1
size: few
J: TRBJ1-5
D: -
DNA: TGCAGCGTCCAGCTTAGCAATCAGCCCCAGCATTTT
CDR3: CSVQLSNQPQHF

V: TRBV7-9
size: -
J: TRBJ1-1
D: -
DNA: TGTGCCAGCAGCTTAGATGGGGGAACAGCTTTCTTT
CDR3: CASSLDGGTAFF

V: TRBV10-2
size: -
J: TRBJ1-6
D: -
DNA: TGCGCCAGCAGTGAGGAGAGGGATTCACCCCTCCACTTT
CDR3: CASSEERDSPLHF

V: TRBV4-1
size: many
J: TRBJ2-3
D: -
DNA: TGCGCCAGCAGCCAAGGGGCGGATACGCAGTATTTT
CDR3: CASSQGADTQYF

V: TRBV5-1
size: few
J: TRBJ2-3
D: -
DNA: TGCGCCAGCAGCTCAGAGGGATCAGATACGCAGTATTTT
CDR3: CASSSEGSDTQYF

V: TRBV6-5
size: few
J: TRBJ2-1
D: -
DNA: TGTGCCAGCAGTTATGGCCGGGGGAATGAGCAGTTCTTC
CDR3: CASSYGRGNEQFF

V: TRBV7-8
size: -
J: TRBJ2-7
D: TRBD1
DNA: TGTGCCAGCAGTCGGGACAGGGGAACCTACGAGCAGTACTTC
CDR3: CASSRDRGTYEQYF

V: TRBV5-1
size: -
J: TRBJ1-1
D: -
DNA: TGCGCCAGCAGCTTAGATGGCGGGACCCTGAACACTGAAGCTTTCTTT
CDR3: CASSLDGGTLNTEAFF

V: TRBV12-3/TRBV12-4
size: -
J: TRBJ2-3
D: -
DNA: TGTGCCAGCAGTGGGCGGAGGACTACGCAGTATTTT
CDR3: CASSGRRTTQYF

V: TRBV11-2
size: few
J: TRBJ2-1
D: -
DNA: TGTGCCAGCAGCTCATATAGATCAGCGAGCGATGAGCAGTTCTTC
CDR3: CASSSYRSASDEQFF

V: TRBV6-2/TRBV6-3
size: many
J: TRBJ1-1
D: TRBD1
DNA: TGTGCCAGCAGTTACTCGTCTTTCGGACAGGGGAAATTTGAAGCTTTCTTT
CDR3: CASSYSSFGQGKFEAFF

V: TRBV4-1
size: few
J: TRBJ1-5
D: TRBD1
DNA: TGCGCCAGCAGCCAAGATGGAACAGGGGGACGCAATCAGCCCCAGCATTTT
CDR3: CASSQDGTGGRNQPQHF

V: TRBV4-1
size: -
J: TRBJ2-7
D: TRBD2
DNA: TGCGCCAGCAGCCGCCTCGGCGGGGGGGAAGTCTACGAGCAGTACTTC
CDR3: CASSRLGGGEVYEQYF

V: TRBV7-9
size: few
J: TRBJ2-3
D: TRBD1
DNA: TGTGCCAGCAGCTTACCGGGACAGGGGGTCACAGATACGCAGTATTTT
CDR3: CASSLPGQGVTDTQYF